The 8 T cell receptor beta chains below come from one sample, sequenced in a study of shared clonotypes between healthy human individuals. The repertoire was sequenced with immunoSEQ multiplex PCR; TCRdb's copy has only in-frame clones and lacks some. The top ten clones hold 1.7% of a sample with about 2.1 million clones, 85% to 95% of them seen once. The naive CD8 subset, CD45RO-negative cells positively selected for CCR7, excluded terminally differentiated effector memory CD45RA+ cells. Material for sequencing was naive CD8+ T cells from PBMCs. The receptors shown here come from a man younger than 30 in good health. Some clones in this sample may be carry-over from other donors' samples.

This clone was picked up a small number of times. This chain links TRBV14 with TRBJ1-5; no firm D call. V lost 4 bases and J 6 bases, leaving 10 bases between the germline ends. Germline CDR1 is SGHDN and CDR2 is FVKESK. This CDR3 comprises 13 residues. In nucleotides, the CDR3 is TGTGCCAGCAGCCTCGGACGGGCTCAGCCCCAGCATTTT. Residues: CASSLGRAQPQHF. Full variable domain (rest looked up from reference TRBV14 and TRBJ1-5): EAGVTQFPSHSVIEKGQTVTLRCDPISGHDNLYWYRRVMGKEIKFLLHFVKESKQDESGMPNNRFLAERTGGTYSTLKVQPAELEDSGVYFCASSLGRAQPQHFGDGTRLSIL.

This chain links TRBV20-1 with TRBJ2-7, with a weak D call TRBD2 (5 bases). Germline-derived CDR1 and CDR2 are DFQATT and SNEGSKA (reference sequence). CDR3 size: 11 residues. V shed 5 bases and J shed 5 bases, with 10 bases lying between them. The CDR3 nucleotides are TGCAGTGCTGGACGGGGAGACGAGCAGTACTTC. It codes for CSAGRGDEQYF.

The chain joins TRBV7-3 to TRBJ2-3, with 9 bases aligning to TRBD2. Germline assignment: CDR1 SGHTA and CDR2 FQGTGA. The CDR3 has 16 residues. The junction had 8 bases not matched to a gene; V was cut back by 5 bases and J by 2 bases. The CDR3 bases are TGTGCCAGCAGCCTCGGAGCGGGAGGCCCCACAGATACGCAGTATTTT. Residues: CASSLGAGGPTDTQYF.

V is TRBV7-7 and J is TRBJ2-3; D might be TRBD1 or TRBD2, each matching 5 bases. Germline assignment: CDR1 SSHAT and CDR2 FNYEAQ (reference sequence). The CDR3 contains 16 residues. Trimming took off 5 bases at V and 2 bases at J, with 17 bases between the two ends. The CDR3 DNA follows: TGTGCCAGCAGCCCCAACCCCGAGGGGCACACAGATACGCAGTATTTT. Protein product: CASSPNPEGHTDTQYF. Supplemented by reference TRBV7-7 and TRBJ2-3, the full variable domain reads GAGVSQSPRYKVTKRGQDVTLRCDPISSHATLYWYQQALGQGPEFLTYFNYEAQPDKSGLPSDRFSAERPEGSISTLTIQRTEQRDSAMYRCASSPNPEGHTDTQYFGPGTRLTVL.

Turning to this clone: Other DNA sequences in this sample translate to the same CDR3. This chain connects TRBV5-1 to TRBJ2-7; unclear D gene. V was clipped by 0 bases and J by 4 bases, with 8 bases between them. Germline CDR1 and CDR2: SGHRS and YFSETQ. CDR3 length: 13 amino acids. CDR3 protein: CASSLGRAYEQYF. CDR3 bases: TGCGCCAGCAGCTTGGGACGGGCATACGAGCAGTACTTC.

With respect to this clone: The sample contains more than one DNA sequence encoding this CDR3. V usage is TRBV5-1 and J usage is TRBJ1-1; tentatively, D is TRBD1 (6 bases). This CDR3 is built from 13 residues. Germline CDR1 SGHRS, CDR2 YFSETQ. Trimming took off 5 bases at V and 2 bases at J, with 10 bases between the two ends. The CDR3 DNA reads TGCGCCAGCAGGGAAGGGGGAAACACTGAAGCTTTCTTT. This gives the protein CASREGGNTEAFF.

On this clone itself: Other DNA sequences within the sample encode an identical CDR3. The chain is built from TRBV28 and TRBJ1-1, with 7 bases that match TRBD1. The junction had 3 bases not matched to a gene; V was cut back by 11 bases and J by 0 bases. CDR3 size: 12 residues. CDR1 and CDR2 (germline): MDHEN, SYDVKM. The CDR3, as DNA: TGTGCCTCACAGGGGCTGAACACTGAAGCTTTCTTT. As protein: CASQGLNTEAFF.

CDR3 amino acids: CSVVRQGASYEQYF. The CDR3 DNA reads TGCAGCGTTGTAAGGCAGGGGGCATCCTACGAGCAGTACTTC. The rearrangement links TRBV29-1 to TRBJ2-7, with 8 bases that match TRBD1. The trim removed 4 bases at V and 1 base at J, leaving 6 bases unmatched. Germline CDR1 SQVTM, CDR2 ANQGSEA. This CDR3 has 14 amino acids.